The next 12 T cell receptor beta chains were all read from a single sample in a study of blood T cell repertoires in COVID-19. Sequenced by immunoSEQ multiplex PCR; TCRdb stores in-frame clones only, minus some. The profile shows about 330,000 clones, around 83% of them singletons. Sequenced input: peripheral blood. The receptors come from a woman between 45 and 60 years old with acute or convalescent COVID-19.

The chain uses TRBV4-2 and TRBJ2-1; D not certain. CDR3 length equals 15 residues. V lost 0 bases and J lost 10, with 16 bases in between. Germline CDR1 LGHNA, CDR2 YNFKEQ. Here the CDR3 DNA reads TGTGCCAGCAGCCAAGACGGAGACCCCTTTAAAGAGCAGTTCTTC. Translating gives CASSQDGDPFKEQFF.

The gene calls are TRBV30 and TRBJ2-7, with D maybe TRBD2 (5 bases). The CDR3 covers 15 residues. Germline CDR1 GTSNPN, CDR2 SVGIG (reference sequence). V was cut by 2 bases and J by 4 bases, with 18 bases left in between. The CDR3 coding sequence is TGTGCCTGGAGTATGGACCCCCCGAGGACTTACGAGCAGTACTTC. Its translation: CAWSMDPPRTYEQYF. Full variable domain (remainder filled in from reference TRBV30 and TRBJ2-7): SQTIHQWPATLVQPVGSPLSLECTVEGTSNPNLYWYRQAAGRGLQLLFYSVGIGQISSEVPQNLSASRPQDRQFILSSKKLLLSDSGFYLCAWSMDPPRTYEQYFGPGTRLTVT.

This sequence joins TRBV7-2 and TRBJ1-5; 10 bases are a match to TRBD1. The CDR3 covers 15 residues. J lost 5 bases, V lost 1 base, and 2 bases had no gene match. Germline CDR1 reads SGHTA; CDR2 reads FQGNSA. The CDR3 region is CASSLEGQGHQPQHF. The DNA for the CDR3 is TGTGCCAGCAGCTTAGAGGGACAGGGGCATCAGCCCCAGCATTTT.

This chain links TRBV19 with TRBJ2-6; 7 nucleotides align to TRBD2. After removal of 6 bases from V and 0 bases from J, the junction contained 5 bases not matched to a gene. CDR3 size: 16 residues. The germline CDR1 and CDR2 sequences are LNHDA and SQIVND (reference sequence). The CDR3 sequence is CASRPPGGSGANVLTF. The CDR3 coding sequence is TGTGCCAGTAGGCCTCCGGGGGGCTCTGGGGCCAACGTCCTGACTTTC.

The chain has TRBV10-3 and TRBJ2-7; 9 bases match TRBD1. CDR1 is ENHRY, CDR2 SYGVKD, per germline. The CDR3 has 14 amino acids. J was trimmed by 5 bases and V by 3 bases; bases with no gene match: 5. The chain's CDR3 is CAISDAQGADEQYF. The DNA of the CDR3 is TGTGCCATCAGTGATGCACAGGGGGCCGACGAGCAGTACTTC.

The chain combines TRBV27 with TRBJ1-1, with 8 nucleotides matching TRBD1. There are 14 residues in the CDR3. The germline V gene has CDR1 MNHEY and CDR2 SMNVEV (reference sequence). J lost 5 bases, V lost 6 bases, and 8 bases had no gene match. CDR3 DNA sequence: TGTGCCAGCAGAATATCAGGGGGCTTAACTGAAGCTTTCTTT. It is translated as CASRISGGLTEAFF.

The chain employs TRBV27 and TRBJ1-1, with TRBD1 identical over 9 bases. The CDR3 loop spans 13 amino acids. CDR1 and CDR2 (germline): MNHEY, SMNVEV (reference sequence). The V gene end was trimmed by 7 bases and the J gene end by 4 bases; junction bases not matched to a gene: 4. The CDR3 DNA reads as TGTGCCAGCAAGGCGACAGGGGGCACTGAAGCTTTCTTT. This gives the protein CASKATGGTEAFF.

The rearrangement links TRBV2 to TRBJ1-4; 8 nucleotides match TRBD1. The CDR3 runs to 15 residues. Germline CDR1 is SNHLY and CDR2 is FYNNEI. The junction had 3 bases not matched to a gene; V was cut back by 3 bases and J by 3 bases. The CDR3 coding sequence is TGTGCCAGCAGTGAGGACAGGGCCGCTAATGAAAAACTGTTTTTT. Its protein is CASSEDRAANEKLFF.

This clone appeared a single time. V usage is TRBV27 and J usage is TRBJ2-2; the match to TRBD1 covers 7 bases. Germline loops: CDR1 MNHEY, CDR2 SMNVEV (reference sequence). The ends lost 2 bases at V and 5 bases at J; junction bases unmatched: 8. The CDR3 extends over 16 amino acids. The CDR3 here is CASSLLVGGITGELFF. In DNA, the CDR3 is TGTGCCAGCAGTTTACTGGTAGGGGGCATAACCGGGGAGCTGTTTTTT.

This chain uses TRBV5-4 with TRBJ2-5; D is perhaps TRBD1 (6 bases). Per the germline V gene, CDR1 is SGHNT and CDR2 is YYREEE (reference sequence). V was trimmed by 3 bases and J by 3 bases, leaving 9 bases between them. The CDR3 is made up of 13 amino acids. The DNA of the CDR3 is TGTGCCAGCAGCTCAAGACAGGAAGAGACCCAGTACTTC. As protein: CASSSRQEETQYF. Looking up the rest from reference TRBV5-4 and TRBJ2-5 gives the full variable domain: ETGVTQSPTHLIKTRGQQVTLRCSSQSGHNTVSWYQQALGQGPQFIFQYYREEENGRGNFPPRFSGLQFPNYSSELNVNALELDDSALYLCASSSRQEETQYFGPGTRLLVL.

The rearrangement links TRBV3-1 (or the pseudogene TRBV3-2) to TRBJ2-2, with TRBD2 matching 8 bases. The V and J ends lost 6 bases and 0 bases, in that order; junction bases with no gene match: 6. The germline V gene encodes CDR1 LGHDT and CDR2 YNNKEL (reference sequence). The CDR3 is made up of 16 amino acids. This CDR3 is CASSRSSGPNTGELFF. In DNA, the CDR3 is TGTGCCAGCAGTCGCTCTAGCGGGCCGAACACCGGGGAGCTGTTTTTT.

The chain employs TRBV5-4 and TRBJ2-7; D is ambiguous. Looked up from germline, CDR1 is SGHNT and CDR2 is YYREEE (reference sequence). V gave up 4 bases and J gave up 3 bases, with 11 bases separating them. This CDR3 is built from 13 residues. CDR3 nucleotide sequence: TGTGCCAGCAGCGACCACTCGGGCTACGAGCAGTACTTC. Translation gives CASSDHSGYEQYF. The full variable domain, its missing parts supplied by reference TRBV5-4 and TRBJ2-7, is ETGVTQSPTHLIKTRGQQVTLRCSSQSGHNTVSWYQQALGQGPQFIFQYYREEENGRGNFPPRFSGLQFPNYSSELNVNALELDDSALYLCASSDHSGYEQYFGPGTRLTVT.